Listed here are 29 T cell receptor beta chains from one sample, sequenced in a study of Ad26.COV2.S vaccination and SARS-CoV-2 variants. TCRdb's table, derived via immunoSEQ multiplex PCR, lists solely in-frame clones and lacks some. The table has roughly 500,000 clones, roughly 87% seen once; the top ten hold more than 10%. Regarding treatment: over 15 received Ad26.COV2.S at low or high dose, single or two shots; several received placebo; per-sample allocation not given. Material that was analyzed had been drawn on day 63 after the first vaccine or placebo injection. Sequencing used peripheral blood, obtained in a trial of Ad26.COV2.S vaccine versus placebo. All receptors derive from a person between 18 and 65 years old who received the Ad26.COV2.S COVID-19 vaccine or a placebo.

The V gene is TRBV7-9, the J gene TRBJ2-2; 8 bases match TRBD1. Trimming took 2 bases from V and 0 from J; bases not matched to a gene: 2. Germline lookup yields CDR1 SEHNR and CDR2 FQNEAQ (reference sequence). The CDR3 length is 16 residues. The CDR3 sequence: CASSLLTGANTGELFF. The CDR3 nucleotides read TGTGCCAGCAGCTTACTGACAGGGGCGAACACCGGGGAGCTGTTTTTT.

This chain links TRBV5-4 with TRBJ2-3, with D possibly being TRBD2 (5 bases). Between the trimmed V and J ends, which lost 3 bases and 6 bases, there was a span of 11 bases. Looked up from germline, CDR1 is SGHNT and CDR2 is YYREEE (reference sequence). The CDR3 length is 13 residues. The CDR3 here is CASSWRGLDTQYF. The CDR3 bases are TGTGCCAGCAGCTGGCGAGGGTTGGATACGCAGTATTTT. Variable domain in full (rest from reference TRBV5-4 and TRBJ2-3): ETGVTQSPTHLIKTRGQQVTLRCSSQSGHNTVSWYQQALGQGPQFIFQYYREEENGRGNFPPRFSGLQFPNYSSELNVNALELDDSALYLCASSWRGLDTQYFGPGTRLTVL.

The chain employs TRBV24-1 and TRBJ2-3, with 7 bases lining up with TRBD1. CDR3 size: 24 residues. CDR1 and CDR2 from the germline V gene are KGHDR and SFDVKD. V was clipped by 3 bases and J by 3 bases; unmatched bases: 32. The CDR3 coding sequence is TGTGCCACCAGTGATCCTGCGGGTGCTCCCCGGGACAGAGGGGGCCCGGTGGTGACAGATACGCAGTATTTT. Its translation is CATSDPAGAPRDRGGPVVTDTQYF.

The CDR3 coding sequence is TGTGCCAGCAGCTTAGAACAGGGTCATGGCTACACCTTC. Its translation is CASSLEQGHGYTF. The chain has TRBV11-1 and TRBJ1-2, with a weak D call TRBD1 (6 bases). The CDR3 extends over 13 amino acids. The germline V gene has CDR1 SGHAT and CDR2 FQDESV (reference sequence). The V end was cut by 1 base, the J end by 6 bases, with 9 bases between.

The V gene is TRBV5-1, the J gene TRBJ1-5, with a possible D match to TRBD1 (5 bases). The ends were cut back, 1 base at V and 6 bases at J, with 14 bases in the middle. This CDR3 is 15 amino acids long. Germline loops: CDR1 SGHRS, CDR2 YFSETQ. The CDR3 spells CASSLRGEAAQPQHF. The CDR3 coding sequence is TGCGCCAGCAGCTTGCGGGGGGAGGCGGCTCAGCCCCAGCATTTT.

V usage is TRBV28 and J usage is TRBJ2-7; 9 bases align to TRBD2. The germline gives CDR1 MDHEN, CDR2 SYDVKM. CDR3 size: 16 residues. The junction had 8 bases not matched to a gene; V was cut back by 5 bases and J by 0 bases. CDR3 amino acids: CASSPPSGRPSYEQYF. The CDR3 nucleotides are TGTGCCAGCAGTCCCCCGAGCGGGAGGCCCTCCTACGAGCAGTACTTC.

The genes are TRBV5-8 and TRBJ2-2, with D perhaps matching TRBD1 (5 bases). V was cut by 1 base and J by 4 bases, with 8 bases left in between. This CDR3 is 14 amino acids long. Germline-derived CDR1 and CDR2 are SGHTS and YDEGEE. CDR3 DNA: TGTGCCAGCAGCTTGAGCAGGGTCACCGGGGAGCTGTTTTTT. Encoded protein: CASSLSRVTGELFF.

This chain uses TRBV3-1 (or the pseudogene TRBV3-2) with TRBJ2-7; D remains unclear. Germline CDR1 reads LGHDT; CDR2 reads YNNKEL (reference sequence). This CDR3 is 11 amino acids long. V was pared by 2 bases and J by 7 bases, with 6 bases between. CDR3 sequence: CASSQMGEQYF. In DNA, the CDR3 is TGTGCCAGCAGCCAAATGGGGGAGCAGTACTTC.

V and J are TRBV28 and TRBJ1-1; TRBD1 aligns across 8 bases. The CDR3 is made up of 15 amino acids. Germline V gene lookup returns CDR1 MDHEN and CDR2 SYDVKM. V was pared by 3 bases and J by 6 bases, with 9 bases of the junction left unmatched. CDR3 DNA: TGTGCCAGCAGTTTTCCCCCCCAACAGGGGGCTGAAGCTTTCTTT. Its translation: CASSFPPQQGAEAFF.

The J gene is TRBJ2-7, the V gene TRBV7-9, with TRBD2 as a possible D gene (5 bases). The V gene lost 3 bases and the J gene lost 0 bases, with 12 bases spanning the gap. Germline V lookup: CDR1 SEHNR, CDR2 FQNEAQ (reference sequence). This CDR3 spans 15 amino acids. The CDR3 sequence is CASSFRELSSYEQYF. The CDR3 region has the DNA TGTGCCAGCAGCTTTAGGGAGCTGAGCTCCTACGAGCAGTACTTC. Full variable domain (remainder filled in from reference TRBV7-9 and TRBJ2-7): DTGVSQNPRHKITKRGQNVTFRCDPISEHNRLYWYRQTLGQGPEFLTYFQNEAQLEKSRLLSDRFSAERPKGSFSTLEIQRTEQGDSAMYLCASSFRELSSYEQYFGPGTRLTVT.

The rearrangement joins TRBV10-2 to TRBJ2-3, with 8 bases aligning to TRBD2. Trimming at V came to 7 bases and at J to 0 bases, leaving 9 bases not matched to a gene. The CDR3 has 16 residues. Germline V lookup: CDR1 WSHSY, CDR2 SAAADI. CDR3 loop: CASKRLAITSTDTQYF. The CDR3 DNA reads as TGCGCCAGCAAAAGACTAGCGATCACTAGCACAGATACGCAGTATTTT.

The chain is built from TRBV28 and TRBJ1-5; TRBD1 might be the D (5 bases). Trimming took off 6 bases at V and 0 bases at J, with 9 bases between the two ends. Looked up from germline, CDR1 is MDHEN and CDR2 is SYDVKM. The CDR3 sequence is 14 residues long. The CDR3 sequence: CASRQGGSNQPQHF. CDR3 in DNA: TGTGCCAGCAGGCAGGGTGGTAGCAATCAGCCCCAGCATTTT.

The CDR3 nucleotides read TGTGCCAGTAGTATATCCTGGGACTCTGGAAACACCATATATTTT. It codes for CASSISWDSGNTIYF. The V call is TRBV19, the J call TRBJ1-3, with no clear D. Germline V gene lookup returns CDR1 LNHDA and CDR2 SQIVND (reference sequence). There are 15 residues in the CDR3. Between the trimmed V and J ends, which lost 2 bases and 0 bases, there was a span of 8 bases.

The V gene is TRBV7-2, the J gene TRBJ1-2, with TRBD1 as a possible D gene (5 bases). The CDR3 is 13 residues long. V was pared by 4 bases and J by 8 bases, with 14 bases between. CDR1 is SGHTA and CDR2 is FQGNSA in the germline V gene. The CDR3 is CASSSAGLGGYTF. CDR3 DNA sequence: TGTGCCAGCAGCTCCGCAGGGTTGGGGGGCTACACCTTC.

This chain connects TRBV19 to TRBJ2-7; D call uncertain. Germline V gene lookup returns CDR1 LNHDA and CDR2 SQIVND (reference sequence). Trimming stripped 3 bases from V and 2 bases from J, with 11 bases between. The CDR3 spans 14 residues. Written as DNA, the CDR3 is TGTGCCAGTAGTATCCGTTCAGCAACCTACGAGCAGTACTTC. Protein sequence: CASSIRSATYEQYF.

V usage is TRBV7-9 and J usage is TRBJ1-6; unclear D gene. CDR1 SEHNR and CDR2 FQNEAQ come from the germline V gene (reference sequence). V was trimmed by 1 base and J by 10 bases, leaving 5 bases between them. This CDR3 is 12 amino acids long. For the CDR3, the DNA is TGTGCCAGCAGCTTAGTAAAATCACCCCTCCACTTT. It yields the protein CASSLVKSPLHF.

This chain joins TRBV6-5 and TRBJ1-3; D remains ambiguous. Trimming stripped 6 bases from V and 0 bases from J, with 12 bases between. The length of the CDR3 is 15 residues. The germline CDR1 and CDR2 sequences are MNHEY and SVGAGI. This chain's CDR3 is CASSLGRSSGNTIYF. CDR3 coding DNA: TGTGCCAGCAGCCTCGGACGGAGCTCTGGAAACACCATATATTTT.

This clone occurred once. The chain recombines TRBV6-4 with TRBJ2-1, with 8 bases aligning to TRBD2. The ends lost 4 bases at V and 2 bases at J; junction bases unmatched: 10. Looked up from germline, CDR1 is MRHNA and CDR2 is SNTAGT. CDR3 size: 17 residues. CDR3 DNA: TGTGCCAGCAGTGCGGGGGGGTCCTACTCAACCTACAATGAGCAGTTCTTC. Its translation is CASSAGGSYSTYNEQFF.

The chain couples TRBV3-1 (or the pseudogene TRBV3-2) to TRBJ2-6; TRBD2 might be the D (6 bases). Per germline, CDR1 LGHDT and CDR2 YNNKEL (reference sequence). The CDR3 runs 15 residues. The DNA for the CDR3 is TGTGCTGGCGAGGGAGGCCAATCTGGGGCCAACGTCCTGACTTTC. This encodes CAGEGGQSGANVLTF.

The chain links TRBV4-1 to TRBJ1-4; TRBD1 matches at 7 bases. Germline CDR1 and CDR2: MGHRA and YSYEKL. J gave up 3 bases and V 4 bases, and 8 bases lay outside the gene matches. The CDR3 spans 16 residues. CDR3 sequence (DNA): TGCGCCAGCAGCCGGACACCGGGACAGCCTAATGAAAAACTGTTTTTT. Amino acids: CASSRTPGQPNEKLFF.

The chain couples TRBV10-3 to TRBJ2-1; D might be TRBD1 or TRBD2, each matching 6 bases. Trimming stripped 3 bases from V and 5 bases from J, with 17 bases between. The CDR3 has 16 residues. Germline V gene lookup returns CDR1 ENHRY and CDR2 SYGVKD. The CDR3 region is CAISDSTGRRDNEQFF. The CDR3 nucleotides are TGTGCCATCAGTGATTCCACAGGGAGGAGGGACAATGAGCAGTTCTTC.

The chain employs TRBV7-2 and TRBJ1-1; possibly TRBD1 for D (5 bases). This CDR3 contains 14 residues. Between the trimmed V and J ends, which lost 5 bases and 1 base, there was a span of 11 bases. Per the germline V gene, CDR1 is SGHTA and CDR2 is FQGNSA. CDR3 in DNA: TGTGCCAGCAGCCCGCGGGGGTCGAACACTGAAGCTTTCTTT. Its translation is CASSPRGSNTEAFF.

The rearrangement links TRBV10-3 to TRBJ1-5; no firm D call. V was clipped by 4 bases and J by 5 bases, with 15 bases between them. The CDR3 sequence is 15 residues long. Germline V CDR1 and CDR2: ENHRY, SYGVKD. CDR3 region: CAISAERGGDQPQHF. CDR3 nucleotide sequence: TGTGCCATCAGTGCCGAGCGTGGAGGTGATCAGCCCCAGCATTTT.

The V and J genes are TRBV5-4 and TRBJ2-1, with 9 bases aligning to TRBD2. V shed 3 bases and J 4 bases; nucleotides not matched to a gene: 8. The CDR3 length is 16 residues. Germline V lookup: CDR1 SGHNT, CDR2 YYREEE (reference sequence). The CDR3: CASSSRPGLAYNEQFF. The DNA of the CDR3 is TGTGCCAGCAGCTCAAGACCGGGACTAGCATACAATGAGCAGTTCTTC.

The V gene is TRBV28, the J gene TRBJ2-3; D uncertain. V lost 11 bases, J lost 3 bases, and 18 bases lay in between. This CDR3 has 14 residues. The germline gives CDR1 MDHEN, CDR2 SYDVKM. The CDR3 nucleotides are TGTGCCCGCCCAAGTGTGGCTCAAACAGATACGCAGTATTTT. Translation gives CARPSVAQTDTQYF.

The chain is built from TRBV27 and TRBJ2-2; the D gene is possibly TRBD1 (5 bases). The V gene's germline CDR1 is MNHEY and CDR2 SMNVEV (reference sequence). V was clipped by 2 bases and J by 4 bases, with 5 bases between them. The CDR3 has 13 amino acids. The chain's CDR3 is CASSLQGTGELFF. CDR3 in DNA: TGTGCCAGCAGTTTACAGGGCACCGGGGAGCTGTTTTTT.

This rearrangement joins TRBV28 to TRBJ2-7; 7 bases agree with TRBD2. The ends lost 5 bases at V and 5 bases at J; junction bases unmatched: 15. Germline V CDR1 and CDR2: MDHEN, SYDVKM. CDR3 length equals 16 residues. CDR3 in DNA: TGTGCCAGCAGTCCAGCTTTTGGCGGGAGATCCCACGAGCAGTACTTC. It yields the protein CASSPAFGGRSHEQYF.

The genes are TRBV6-2 or TRBV6-3 and TRBJ2-1; 12 positions agree with TRBD2. This CDR3 is built from 18 residues. Per germline, CDR1 MNHEY and CDR2 SVGEGT. V was clipped by 4 bases and J by 4 bases; unmatched bases: 11. CDR3 residues: CASSFWLAGGSMYNEQFF. The CDR3, as DNA: TGTGCCAGCAGTTTTTGGCTAGCGGGAGGGTCTATGTACAATGAGCAGTTCTTC.

The V call is TRBV27, the J call TRBJ2-7, with D possibly TRBD1 on 6 matching bases. This CDR3 region has 17 residues. The V gene lost 3 bases and the J gene lost 1 base, with 19 bases spanning the gap. Per the germline V gene, CDR1 is MNHEY and CDR2 is SMNVEV (reference sequence). CDR3 nucleotide sequence: TGTGCCAGCAGTTTCACCCGACCCGGGACACGTTCCTACGAGCAGTACTTC. This codes for CASSFTRPGTRSYEQYF.